The entry that follows covers one T cell receptor (beta chain) sequence. Its target is unknown. The CDR3 spans 15 residues. V was trimmed by 0 bases and J by 1 base, leaving 10 bases between them. Germline loops: CDR1 SGHNT, CDR2 YYREEE (reference sequence). The study profiled TCR beta VDJ and CDR3 using genomic DNA as template. TCRdb itself ran the reads through MiXCR, one entry per CDR3 protein. The sample records 150,000 to 200,000 distinct CDR3 sequences, about three fifths being singletons. The sample is drawn from a study of CD8+CD57+ T cells in acquired aplastic anemia. On the study more broadly: Across the sorted CD4+ and CD8+ cells, DNA amounts averaged 3.2 ug. Study results and caveats: Patients and controls were not found to differ significantly in CD8+ Simpson's diversity. Both patients and controls carried the same twenty-nine CD8+ CDR3 sequences.

This chain uses TRBV5-4 with TRBJ1-1; D is unresolved. Sequenced sample: sorted CD4+, CD8+, or CD8+CD57+ T cells (not recorded which) from PBMCs. The origin of this receptor is a human donor with severe aplastic anemia or a healthy control (not recorded which). CDR3 sequence (DNA): TGTGCCAGCAGCTTGGCATCTCGGGCGAACACTGAAGCTTTCTTT. Residues: CASSLASRANTEAFF.